This TCR beta chain originates from a study of blood T cells in healthy people across ages (dated by TCRdb to 2014 to 2015). For the study in its entirety: In model experiments, template switching captured about one uniquely barcoded TCR beta cDNA molecule for every two T cells. Age-related changes in TCR beta repertoire diversity were measured in the study by deep sequencing normalized with unique cDNA molecular identifiers. Four age groups were formed from the donors: young (average approximately 15 years), middle-aged (around 39), aged (over 55) and long-lived (around 82). To avoid experimental bias, donors of different ages were randomly spread across the sequencing lanes. Using the same blood draw, the study looked at two additional independent replicas of 1 million unique cDNA reads for two donors, one aged 18 to 30 and the other aged 80 or older. Overall study outcomes, separate from this receptor: Observed TCR beta diversity per million T cells fell roughly linearly with age, and a significant reduction was already apparent by age around 36. Estimates of total diversity based on one million sequenced T cells were regarded as lower bounds and as underestimates. Because donor CMV infection status was unknown, age-related changes in expanded clonotypes were potentially confounded. There was a strong correlation between observed TCR beta diversity and the percentage of naive T cells measured by flow cytometry. The long-lived group showed more naive CD4+ T cells, fewer expanded clones and increased TCR diversity than the aged group, suggesting age selection. Bulk unsorted PBMC profiling prevented conclusive comparison of naive and antigen-experienced compartments.

The donors were 40 or so Caucasian individuals from Russia, aged 6 to 90 years, who were systemically healthy. About 9.1 milliliters of peripheral blood were collected from each donor into EDTA-treated Vacutainer tubes. Ficoll-Paque density-gradient centrifugation was used to isolate PBMCs, with at least 6.5 million per sample. Total RNA, at least 6 micrograms per sample, was extracted from PBMCs with Trizol reagent. Naive CD45RAhigh/CD27high T cell percentages were measured by flow cytometry on a PBMC aliquot from every donor. Library prep was done by 5' RACE. The sample was run on an Illumina HiSeq 2500. A second PCR of about 6 to 12 cycles was run with a J-beta primer mix and a sample-barcoded 5' primer. A template-switch 5' adaptor carrying 12 random nucleotides introduced a unique molecular identifier onto each TCR beta cDNA molecule. Each sample yielded at least 2.5 million CDR3-containing paired-end reads. The Mint cDNA synthesis kit, primed by a TRBC-specific oligonucleotide, was used to synthesize first-strand cDNA from all RNA. Following uracil-DNA glycosylase treatment, all cDNA underwent a first 18-cycle PCR with the universal primers M1SS and BC2_uni_R. Turning to the authors' computational methods: For normalization, 1 million high-quality reads were randomly selected from each sample, with every read carrying a distinct molecular identifier. Instead of being binned into consensus sequences, reads with shared molecular identifiers were discarded. MiTCR, with a Q25 quality threshold and the strictest error-elimination algorithm, was used for CDR3 identification, clonotype clustering and error correction. A nonparametric unseen species model using Euler transformation provided a lower-bound estimate of total TCR beta diversity. The public sequencing data were trimmed at Q25 with fastp and processed into clonotypes with MiXCR by TCRdb, which kept only in-frame beta chains. Duplicate CDR3 protein sequences are folded into a single record with the most common DNA and genes. The V and J calls were not made by the authors but by TCRdb's processing. The sample table holds roughly 1,500,000 distinct CDR3 sequences, of which around 39% were seen once. Roughly 7.9% of the sample goes to the ten largest clones.

Only a few counts were recorded for this clonotype. Its recognized antigen is unknown. Base qualities are not at hand, and no much larger clone is one base apart. V drops 1 base and J drops 3 bases, leaving 12 bases in between. Looking up the germline V gene yields CDR1 SGHRS and CDR2 YFSETQ. The CDR3 runs 15 amino acids, cysteine and phenylalanine included. Only the CDR3 portion is preserved as DNA: 45 bases, with reading frame beginning at the first base. The rearranged chain carries TRBV5-1 and TRBJ2-3; perhaps TRBD2 is the D gene, with 6 bases matching. Sequenced: blood. This sequence was found in a woman under 30 in good health. The CDR3 protein is CASSLTGTETDTQYF. The DNA sequence is given as TGCGCCAGCAGCTTGACCGGGACTGAAACAGATACGCAGTATTTT.